This T cell receptor (beta chain) comes out of a study of cytomegalovirus exposure and HLA in healthy donors. Study conclusions and caveats: Cytomegalovirus-associated TCR beta chains were listed, numbering 150 to 200.

CDR1 MNHEY and CDR2 SVGAGI come from the germline V gene. The CDR3 is 16 residues long. V lost 2 bases and J lost 1; bases outside the gene matches: 4. Notes on this clone: Its specificity is unknown.

PCR employed 60 Vbeta and 13 Jbeta primers. Some clones are missing from TCRdb's copy, which holds only in-frame ones; the method was immunoSEQ multiplex PCR. The table shows roughly 180,000 clones, with 76% occurring only once. Material: PBMCs. The rearrangement links TRBV6-5 to TRBJ2-1; TRBD2 matches at 8 bases. The sequence came from a man between 18 and 29 years old in good health and CMV-seronegative. For the CDR3, the DNA is TGTGCCAGCAGTTACCAAGCGGGGGCATCCTACAATGAGCAGTTCTTC. It translates to CASSYQAGASYNEQFF.